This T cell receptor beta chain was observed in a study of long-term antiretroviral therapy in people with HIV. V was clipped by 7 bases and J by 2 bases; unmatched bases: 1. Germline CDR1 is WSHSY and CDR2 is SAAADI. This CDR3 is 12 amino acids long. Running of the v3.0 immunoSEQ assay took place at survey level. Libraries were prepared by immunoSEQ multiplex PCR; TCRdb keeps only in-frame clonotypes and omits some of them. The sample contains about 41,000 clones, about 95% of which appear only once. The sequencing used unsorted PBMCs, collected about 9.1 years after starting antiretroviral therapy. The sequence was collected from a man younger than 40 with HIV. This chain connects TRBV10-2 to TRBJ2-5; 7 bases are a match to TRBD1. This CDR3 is CASTGGQETQYF. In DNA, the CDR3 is TGCGCCAGCACAGGGGGACAAGAGACCCAGTACTTC.